One TCR beta chain is described in this entry. The CDR3 consists of 16 residues. The germline V gene encodes CDR1 SQVTM and CDR2 ANQGSEA. Trimming removed 3 bases from V and 1 base from J; junction bases left unmatched: 7. This entry belongs to a study of early T cells in non-severe SARS-CoV-2 infection. Researchers attached unique molecular identifiers to individual cDNA molecules. TCRdb re-derived calls from the 5' RACE reads in MiXCR, one entry per CDR3 protein. The repertoire holds 80,000 to 95,000 distinct CDR3 sequences, 16% seen once, with 5% to 5.5% in the top ten. The V gene is TRBV29-1, the J gene TRBJ2-1; 9 nucleotides match TRBD2. The receptor was derived from an adult who was a healthcare worker with PCR-confirmed SARS-CoV-2 infection or an uninfected control (not recorded which). The specimen comprised whole blood, sampled at baseline. CDR3 nucleotide sequence: TGCAGCGTTGAGCCCGCGGGGGGGCTTTCCTACAATGAGCAGTTCTTC. This translates into CSVEPAGGLSYNEQFF.